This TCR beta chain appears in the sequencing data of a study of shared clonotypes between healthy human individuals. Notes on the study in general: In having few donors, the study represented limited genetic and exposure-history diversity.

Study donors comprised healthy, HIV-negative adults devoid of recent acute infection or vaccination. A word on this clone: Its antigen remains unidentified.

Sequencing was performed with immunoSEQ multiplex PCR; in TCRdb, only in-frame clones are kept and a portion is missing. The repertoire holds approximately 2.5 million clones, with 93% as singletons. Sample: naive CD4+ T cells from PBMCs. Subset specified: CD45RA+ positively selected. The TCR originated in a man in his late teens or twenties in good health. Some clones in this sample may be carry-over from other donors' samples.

CDR3 region: CIRTEGRVKGEQFF. The CDR3 nucleotides are TGCATCCGGACCGAGGGTCGGGTCAAGGGAGAGCAGTTCTTC. V and J are TRBV29-1 and TRBJ2-1, with TRBD2 as a possible D gene (5 bases). The CDR3 contains 14 residues. Germline lookup yields CDR1 SQVTM and CDR2 ANQGSEA.